This T cell receptor beta chain appears in the sequencing data of a study of CD8+CD57+ T cells in acquired aplastic anemia. Study details: Sorted CD4+ and CD8+ cells gave a mean 3.2 ug DNA, range roughly 0.2 to 27.4 ug. Findings and limits, study-wide: Significant differences in CD8+ Simpson's diversity were not observed between patients and controls. Twenty-nine shared CD8+ CDR3s appeared highly expressed within patients' immunodominant clones.

Genomic DNA was employed as the template in profiling TCR beta VDJ and CDR3. Each CDR3 protein gets one entry after TCRdb re-called the reads with MiXCR. Altogether about 210,000 distinct CDR3 sequences are present, roughly 55% being singletons, with the ten largest covering 29%. For this clonotype: The antigen is not known.

CDR3 length: 14 amino acids. Germline V gene data show CDR1 as SGHRS and CDR2 as YFSETQ. Trimming shortened V by 0 bases and J by 3 bases, and 10 bases separated the two germline ends. J is TRBJ2-7 and V is TRBV5-1; D is uncertain. Sequencing input: sorted CD4+, CD8+, or CD8+CD57+ T cells (not recorded which) from PBMCs. The sequence derives from a human donor in good health. This CDR3 reads CASSLVTTDYEQYF. The CDR3 DNA reads TGCGCCAGCAGCTTGGTCACAACCGACTACGAGCAGTACTTC. Using reference TRBV5-1 and TRBJ2-7 for the parts outside the CDR3, the full variable domain is KAGVTQTPRYLIKTRGQQVTLSCSPISGHRSVSWYQQTPGQGLQFLFEYFSETQRNKGNFPGRFSGRQFSNSRSEMNVSTLELGDSALYLCASSLVTTDYEQYFGPGTRLTVT.